This T cell receptor (beta chain) was identified in a study of technical replicates of blood from a handful of donors. Assay: immunoSEQ multiplex PCR; the TCRdb copy retains only in-frame clones and omits some. The top ten clones hold roughly 0.34% of a sample with about 100,000 clones, around 96% of them seen once. Germline V gives CDR1 SNHLY, CDR2 FYNNEI. The length of the CDR3 is 13 residues. V shed 3 bases and J shed 4 bases, with 9 bases lying between them. Specimen: T cells isolated from PBMCs. V and J are TRBV2 and TRBJ1-1; no firm D call. The TCR sequence derives from a human donor in good health. DNA of the CDR3: TGTGCCAGCAGTGATTCTGTGAGCACTGAAGCTTTCTTT. Its protein is CASSDSVSTEAFF.